What follows are 29 T cell receptor beta chains derived from one specimen sequenced in a study of T cell changes during pregnancy in multiple sclerosis (dated by TCRdb to between 2018 and 2021). The library was obtained by the immunoSEQ multiplex PCR assay. In TCRdb, the immuneACCESS table is reduced to in-frame sequences with V and J assigned. These tables do not hold every clone; where another copy was compared, an unresolved V gene accounts for under half, and the others remain unexplained. This sample has over 30,000 clones in its table, and around 92% of those were observed once. The top ten clones comprise about 0.34% of the sample. The source material was CD4+ T cells from peripheral blood mononuclear cells, sampled after pregnancy. The receptors derive from a female donor with multiple sclerosis, enrolled in a pregnancy study.

The rearrangement links TRBV2 to TRBJ2-3, with 9 bases identical to TRBD2. Germline V lookup: CDR1 SNHLY, CDR2 FYNNEI. CDR3 length equals 15 residues. The V segment lost 4 bases and the J segment 1 base; nucleotides outside the gene matches: 3. Written as DNA, the CDR3 is TGTGCCAGCAGTGTCCAGCGGGGGGGCACAGATACGCAGTATTTT. This gives the protein CASSVQRGGTDTQYF. Complete variable domain (other parts from reference TRBV2 and TRBJ2-3): EPEVTQTPSHQVTQMGQEVILRCVPISNHLYFYWYRQILGQKVEFLVSFYNNEISEKSEIFDDQFSVERPDGSNFTLKIRSTKLEDSAMYFCASSVQRGGTDTQYFGPGTRLTVL.

The chain carries TRBV9 and TRBJ1-1; TRBD1 might be the D (5 bases). CDR1 and CDR2 from the germline V gene are SGDLS and YYNGEE. This CDR3 comprises 15 residues. The V and J ends lost 0 bases and 3 bases respectively, with 12 bases between them. For the CDR3, the DNA is TGTGCCAGCAGCGTAGGAGGCGGGGGTTACACTGAAGCTTTCTTT. As protein: CASSVGGGGYTEAFF.

CDR3 amino acids: CASIQQGLTNEKLFF. The CDR3, as DNA: TGTGCCAGCATCCAACAGGGGTTAACTAATGAAAAACTGTTTTTT. The rearrangement links TRBV6-5 to TRBJ1-4; 7 nucleotides match TRBD1. V lost 7 bases and J lost 1; bases outside the gene matches: 6. This CDR3 has 15 residues. CDR1 MNHEY and CDR2 SVGAGI come from the germline V gene.

The chain has TRBV15 and TRBJ2-2; 8 nucleotides line up with TRBD1. The junction had 13 bases not matched to a gene; V was cut back by 5 bases and J by 2 bases. Germline CDR1 LNHNV, CDR2 YYDKDF (reference sequence). The CDR3 spans 18 residues. CDR3 region: CATSRGYPGTGNTGELFF. CDR3 nucleotide sequence: TGTGCCACCAGCCGGGGTTACCCCGGGACAGGCAACACCGGGGAGCTGTTTTTT.

The V call is TRBV11-2, the J call TRBJ2-2; 9 bases align to TRBD1. Trimming took 3 bases from V and 5 from J; bases not matched to a gene: 10. The CDR3 extends over 17 amino acids. Germline-derived CDR1 and CDR2 are SGHAT and FQNNGV. In DNA form, the CDR3 reads TGTGCCAGCAGCTTCCCTGTTGGGACAGGGTATACCGGGGAGCTGTTTTTT. Protein sequence: CASSFPVGTGYTGELFF.

The CDR3 coding sequence is TGCGCCAGCAGTCAATCCCGTCCCAGGGGGTTTAATGAAAAACTGTTTTTT. This encodes CASSQSRPRGFNEKLFF. This chain connects TRBV23-1 to TRBJ1-4; 7 nucleotides line up with TRBD1. TRBV23-1 is designated an ORF whose function remains uncertain. The CDR3 sequence is 17 residues long. The ends lost 0 bases at V and 4 bases at J; junction bases unmatched: 8.

The rearrangement uses TRBV5-1 and TRBJ2-3; 7 nucleotides align to TRBD2. Germline values: CDR1 SGHRS, CDR2 YFSETQ. J gave up 6 bases and V 4 bases, and 2 bases lay outside the gene matches. CDR3 length equals 12 residues. The CDR3 region is CASSILADTQYF. As DNA, the CDR3 is TGCGCCAGCAGCATACTAGCGGATACGCAGTATTTT.

This clone was seen a handful of times. V usage is TRBV27 and J usage is TRBJ2-5; TRBD1 aligns across 11 bases. The junction had 2 bases not matched to a gene; V was cut back by 3 bases and J by 2 bases. CDR1 and CDR2 from the germline V gene are MNHEY and SMNVEV (reference sequence). The CDR3 runs 15 residues. The CDR3 region has the DNA TGTGCCAGCAGTTTGGGACAGGGGGGACAAGAGACCCAGTACTTC. This encodes CASSLGQGGQETQYF.

In its sample, this clone was seen once. The rearrangement links TRBV11-1 to TRBJ2-3; 7 bases map to TRBD2. J was trimmed by 5 bases and V by 5 bases; bases with no gene match: 10. The CDR3 runs 15 residues. CDR1 and CDR2 (germline): SGHAT, FQDESV (reference sequence). The CDR3 sequence: CASSVRTSSVDTQYF. CDR3 DNA sequence: TGTGCCAGCAGCGTAAGGACTAGTAGCGTAGATACGCAGTATTTT.

The V gene is TRBV11-1, the J gene TRBJ2-3; 11 nucleotides agree with TRBD2. CDR1 SGHAT and CDR2 FQDESV come from the germline V gene (reference sequence). Trimming at V came to 5 bases and at J to 6 bases, leaving 7 bases not matched to a gene. The CDR3 extends over 15 amino acids. The CDR3 region is CASSLRLAGMDTQYF. Here the CDR3 DNA reads TGTGCCAGCAGCCTTCGACTAGCGGGGATGGATACGCAGTATTTT.

The chain couples TRBV7-9 to TRBJ1-4; tentatively, D is TRBD1 (5 bases). Looked up from germline, CDR1 is SEHNR and CDR2 is FQNEAQ (reference sequence). The CDR3 has 16 amino acids. V gave up 1 base and J gave up 6 bases, with 15 bases separating them. In DNA, the CDR3 is TGTGCCAGCAGCTTAGGAGAAGGGGCAAGGGATGAAAAACTGTTTTTT. It yields the protein CASSLGEGARDEKLFF.

The chain is built from TRBV5-1 and TRBJ1-6; D is perhaps TRBD1 (6 bases). CDR1 is SGHRS, CDR2 YFSETQ, per germline. The ends were cut back, 4 bases at V and 4 bases at J, with 9 bases in the middle. The CDR3 consists of 14 residues. The CDR3 DNA reads TGCGCCAGCAGCCAGGGGATTTATAATTCACCCCTCCACTTT. It encodes CASSQGIYNSPLHF.

The gene calls are TRBV9 and TRBJ2-5; 9 bases match TRBD1. V trimming: 3 bases; J trimming: 2 bases; junction bases outside the gene matches: 14. The germline V gene has CDR1 SGDLS and CDR2 YYNGEE. The CDR3 runs 18 residues. The DNA of the CDR3 is TGTGCCAGCAGCGGAACAGGGGGCGTCTCAAGCCGGCAAGAGACCCAGTACTTC. Protein product: CASSGTGGVSSRQETQYF.

This clone was detected a few times. V is TRBV28 and J is TRBJ1-6; TRBD1 is a possible D gene (5 bases). Germline V lookup: CDR1 MDHEN, CDR2 SYDVKM. The CDR3 covers 15 residues. V lost 7 bases to trimming and J lost 4 bases, with 14 bases between them. Here the CDR3 reads CASKRGIEYNSPLHF. CDR3 nucleotides: TGTGCCAGCAAACGGGGGATCGAATATAATTCACCCCTCCACTTT.

The J gene is TRBJ2-1, the V gene TRBV5-4, with D perhaps TRBD1 (6 bases). The V and J ends lost 0 bases and 4 bases respectively, with 8 bases between them. Germline CDR1 is SGHNT and CDR2 is YYREEE (reference sequence). This CDR3 region has 14 residues. The CDR3 loop reads CASSLGQAYNEQFF. CDR3 sequence (DNA): TGTGCCAGCAGCTTGGGACAGGCATACAATGAGCAGTTCTTC.

This chain links TRBV2 with TRBJ1-4; D is perhaps TRBD1 (6 bases). The CDR3 sequence is 15 residues long. Deletions cut 5 bases from V and 0 bases from J, with 10 bases between. From germline, CDR1 is SNHLY and CDR2 FYNNEI. The CDR3, as DNA: TGTGCCAGCAGTCCCCGACAGGCAACTAATGAAAAACTGTTTTTT. It encodes CASSPRQATNEKLFF.

The chain uses TRBV19 and TRBJ1-2, with a weak D call TRBD1 (5 bases). The germline gives CDR1 LNHDA, CDR2 SQIVND (reference sequence). CDR3 size: 14 residues. With 4 bases removed from V and 6 bases from J, the gap between germline ends came to 15 bases. The CDR3 region is CASSTLGRANGYTF. The CDR3 DNA reads as TGTGCCAGTAGTACCTTGGGCAGGGCGAATGGCTACACCTTC.

The chain employs TRBV13 and TRBJ2-7; 7 positions match TRBD2. V lost 0 bases to trimming and J lost 3 bases; unmatched junction nucleotides: 5. There are 15 residues in the CDR3. Germline V gene data show CDR1 as PRHDT and CDR2 as FYEKMQ (reference sequence). The chain's CDR3 is CASSLGRGLSYEQYF. The CDR3 coding sequence is TGTGCCAGCAGCTTAGGGAGGGGACTAAGCTACGAGCAGTACTTC. Together with reference TRBV13 and TRBJ2-7, the CDR3 gives the full variable domain: AAGVIQSPRHLIKEKRETATLKCYPIPRHDTVYWYQQGPGQDPQFLISFYEKMQSDKGSIPDRFSAQQFSDYHSELNMSSLELGDSALYFCASSLGRGLSYEQYFGPGTRLTVT.

This clone was seen a handful of times. This chain joins TRBV10-2 and TRBJ1-6; tentative D call: TRBD1 (5 bases). The germline V gene has CDR1 WSHSY and CDR2 SAAADI. The CDR3 extends over 14 amino acids. V was shortened by 2 bases and J by 4 bases, with 6 bases between the two germline ends. As DNA, the CDR3 is TGCGCCAGCAGTGAGGGGGCGTATAATTCACCCCTCCACTTT. Encoded protein: CASSEGAYNSPLHF.

V usage is TRBV9 and J usage is TRBJ1-3; possible D gene TRBD1, 5 bases. V was trimmed by 0 bases and J by 3 bases, leaving 16 bases between them. This CDR3 region has 17 residues. The germline V gene encodes CDR1 SGDLS and CDR2 YYNGEE. This CDR3 is CASSVEREGQYGNTIYF. In DNA, the CDR3 is TGTGCCAGCAGCGTAGAAAGGGAGGGGCAGTATGGAAACACCATATATTTT.

This chain links TRBV9 with TRBJ2-1, with TRBD2 identical over 8 bases. From germline, CDR1 is SGDLS and CDR2 YYNGEE. Unmatched junction bases numbered 21, after V lost 1 base and J lost 0 bases. CDR3 size: 22 residues. The CDR3 reads CASSVKGNEGLAGRSSYNEQFF. In nucleotides, the CDR3 is TGTGCCAGCAGCGTAAAGGGGAACGAGGGGCTAGCGGGCCGAAGCTCCTACAATGAGCAGTTCTTC. The variable domain in full, with the rest retrieved from reference TRBV9 and TRBJ2-1, is DSGVTQTPKHLITATGQRVTLRCSPRSGDLSVYWYQQSLDQGLQFLIQYYNGEERAKGNILERFSAQQFPDLHSELNLSSLELGDSALYFCASSVKGNEGLAGRSSYNEQFFGPGTRLTVL.

This chain links TRBV1 with TRBJ1-1. TRBV1 counts as a pseudogene. The CDR3 consists of 14 residues. This CDR3 reads CTSSREGGPTEAFF. CDR3 coding DNA: TGCACCAGCAGCCGCGAGGGGGGGCCCACTGAAGCTTTCTTT.

Turning to this clone: The junction differs from germline at one of its ends, possibly a read error. This sequence joins TRBV14 and TRBJ1-2; TRBD1 matches at 7 bases. Germline CDR1 SGHDN, CDR2 FVKESK. The CDR3 runs 13 residues. The CDR3 nucleotides read TGTGCCAGCAGCCTTGCTCGGACAGGAGCCCACAGCTTC. It translates to CASSLARTGAHSF.

J is TRBJ1-3 and V is TRBV6-5, with a weak D call TRBD1 (5 bases). The germline V and J ends were trimmed by 4 bases and 0 bases, with 7 bases remaining between them. The CDR3 covers 14 residues. Germline V gives CDR1 MNHEY, CDR2 SVGAGI. The CDR3 DNA follows: TGTGCCAGCAGTTCCGGGGGCTCTGGAAACACCATATATTTT. Translated, it gives CASSSGGSGNTIYF.

This chain uses TRBV28 with TRBJ2-1; D is possibly TRBD1 (6 bases). Germline CDR1 reads MDHEN; CDR2 reads SYDVKM. The CDR3 has 17 amino acids. Between the trimmed V and J ends, which lost 6 bases and 0 bases, there was a span of 18 bases. CDR3 bases: TGTGCCAGCAGGGCGGACAGTGGACCGAGCTCCTACAATGAGCAGTTCTTC. Protein sequence: CASRADSGPSSYNEQFF.

The chain employs TRBV7-9 and TRBJ1-1; 8 bases line up with TRBD1. Germline CDR1 SEHNR, CDR2 FQNEAQ (reference sequence). The V and J ends lost 5 bases and 7 bases, in that order; junction bases with no gene match: 12. This CDR3 comprises 15 residues. The DNA of the CDR3 is TGTGCCAGCAGCGAGACCGGGACAGGAAAGTATGAAGCTTTCTTT. It codes for CASSETGTGKYEAFF.

The DNA of the CDR3 is TGTGCCATCAGTGAGTCCAGCGGACAGATCTCCTACAATGAGCAGTTCTTC. It specifies CAISESSGQISYNEQFF. The chain recombines TRBV10-3 with TRBJ2-1; D might be TRBD1 (6 bases). Germline CDR1 is ENHRY and CDR2 is SYGVKD. The CDR3 spans 17 residues. The V end was cut by 0 bases, the J end by 0 bases, with 12 bases between.

V is TRBV4-1 and J is TRBJ1-1, with a tentative D call TRBD1 (6 bases). Trimming left V 6 bases short and J 4 bases short, with 15 bases between. The V gene's germline CDR1 is MGHRA and CDR2 YSYEKL. The CDR3 covers 14 residues. The CDR3 here is CASRRPGQSTEAFF. CDR3 in DNA: TGCGCCAGCAGGCGACCGGGACAAAGCACTGAAGCTTTCTTT.

The chain couples TRBV5-1 to TRBJ2-4; 11 nucleotides agree with TRBD2. Germline values: CDR1 SGHRS, CDR2 YFSETQ. The CDR3 length is 18 residues. V lost 5 bases to trimming and J lost 0 bases; unmatched junction nucleotides: 10. In nucleotides, the CDR3 is TGCGCCAGCAGTACCATCCTAGCGGGGGGACTAGCCAAAAACATTCAGTACTTC. Protein product: CASSTILAGGLAKNIQYF.